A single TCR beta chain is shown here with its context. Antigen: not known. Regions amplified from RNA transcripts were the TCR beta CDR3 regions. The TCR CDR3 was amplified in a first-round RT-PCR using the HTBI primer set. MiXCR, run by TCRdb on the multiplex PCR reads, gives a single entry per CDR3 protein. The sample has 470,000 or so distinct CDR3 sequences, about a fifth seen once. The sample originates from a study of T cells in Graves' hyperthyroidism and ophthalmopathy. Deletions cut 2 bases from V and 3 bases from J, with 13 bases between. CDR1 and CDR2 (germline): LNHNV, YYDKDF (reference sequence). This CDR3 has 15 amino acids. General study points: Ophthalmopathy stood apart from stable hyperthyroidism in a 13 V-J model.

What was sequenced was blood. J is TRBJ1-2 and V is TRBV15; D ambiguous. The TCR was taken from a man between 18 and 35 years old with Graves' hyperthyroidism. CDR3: CATSRLREDDYGYTF. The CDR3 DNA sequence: TGTGCCACCAGCAGACTAAGGGAGGATGACTATGGCTACACCTTC.